Described below is a single TCR beta chain sequence and its context. Across 20 to 25 US areas, participants ranged in age from roughly 18 to 89 years. The source of the sample is a study of blood T cell repertoires in COVID-19. Study details: Material from acute and convalescent COVID-19 was sourced from the United States, Italy and Spain.

In the source study's methods: From reference gene primer amplification, estimates of nucleated cell counts were derived. Sequencing used immunoSEQ multiplex PCR; TCRdb keeps in-frame clones, though not all of them. V and J calls plus clone size are reproduced from that table; the DNA served to infer D and trimming. The sample carries a few hundred thousand clones, roughly four fifths recorded once. The CDR3 extends over 18 amino acids. J gave up 1 base and V 4 bases, and 8 bases lay outside the gene matches. Per germline, CDR1 SGHAT and CDR2 FQNNGV. This chain joins TRBV11-2 and TRBJ2-6; 9 nucleotides align to TRBD2. The sample taken for sequencing was PBMCs or T cells enriched from blood (not recorded which). The TCR sequence derives from a man aged 40-49 years who had recovered from COVID-19. CDR3 nucleotide sequence: TGTGCCAGCAGCTCCTTGGCGGGGGGGCCTTCTGGGGCCAACGTCCTGACTTTC. Its translation is CASSSLAGGPSGANVLTF.